The T cell receptor (beta chain) under discussion was sequenced for a study of regulatory T cells in long-lasting Graves disease. Sample time point: newly diagnosed GD, antithyroid drugs for less than 3 months. With RNA extracted from PBMCs as input, the TCR library was made. This clonotype was counted many times. The CDR3 sequence is 14 residues long. The V gene's germline CDR1 is SEHNR and CDR2 FQNEAQ (reference sequence). The J segment lost 0 bases and the V segment lost 7 bases, leaving 0 bases of the junction unmatched. In building TCR beta libraries, iRepertoire HTBI primers were used together with Arm-PCR of CDR3 regions. TCRdb re-called the multiplex PCR reads through MiXCR, storing one row per CDR3 protein. The sample records a few hundred thousand distinct CDR3 sequences, around 17% being singletons. The sample also formed part of further work on T cells in Graves' hyperthyroidism and ophthalmopathy.

The TCR originated in a woman aged 18-30 years with Graves disease. V is TRBV7-9 and J is TRBJ2-3; 11 bases map to TRBD2. Source: peripheral blood mononuclear cells (PBMCs), taken at new diagnosis, from a patient treated with antithyroid drugs. CDR3 coding DNA: TGTGCCAGCATAGCGGGAGGGAGCACAGATACGCAGTATTTT. It codes for CASIAGGSTDTQYF.